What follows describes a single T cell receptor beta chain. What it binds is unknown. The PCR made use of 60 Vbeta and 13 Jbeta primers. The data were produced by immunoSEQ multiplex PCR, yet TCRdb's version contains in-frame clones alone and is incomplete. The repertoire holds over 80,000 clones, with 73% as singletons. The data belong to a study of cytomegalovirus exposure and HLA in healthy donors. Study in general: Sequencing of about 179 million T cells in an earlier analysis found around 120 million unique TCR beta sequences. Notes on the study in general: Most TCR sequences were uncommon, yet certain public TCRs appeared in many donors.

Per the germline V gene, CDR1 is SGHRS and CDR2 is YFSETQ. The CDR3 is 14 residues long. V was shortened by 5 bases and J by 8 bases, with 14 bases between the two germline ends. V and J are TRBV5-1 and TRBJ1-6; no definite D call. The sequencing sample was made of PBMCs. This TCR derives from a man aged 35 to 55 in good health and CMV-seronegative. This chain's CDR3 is CASSLEYPHSPLHF. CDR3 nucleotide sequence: TGCGCCAGCAGTCTGGAGTATCCCCATTCACCCCTCCACTTT.